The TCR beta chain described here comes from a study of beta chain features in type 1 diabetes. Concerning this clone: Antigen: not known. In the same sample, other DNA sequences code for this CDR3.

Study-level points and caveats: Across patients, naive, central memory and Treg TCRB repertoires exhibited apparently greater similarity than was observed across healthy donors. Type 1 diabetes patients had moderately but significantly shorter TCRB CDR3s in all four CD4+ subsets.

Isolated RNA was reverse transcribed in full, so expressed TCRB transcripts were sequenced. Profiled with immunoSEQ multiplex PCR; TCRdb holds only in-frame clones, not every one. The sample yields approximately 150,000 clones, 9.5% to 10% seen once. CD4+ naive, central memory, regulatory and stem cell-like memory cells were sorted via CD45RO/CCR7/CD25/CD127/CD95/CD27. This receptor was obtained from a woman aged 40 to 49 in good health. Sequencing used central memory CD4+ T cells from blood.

CDR3 sequence: CASSLGTSGGQETQYF. The CDR3 DNA reads as TGTGCCAGCAGCTTAGGAACTAGCGGGGGGCAAGAGACCCAGTACTTC. The rearrangement links TRBV7-9 to TRBJ2-5; 12 positions agree with TRBD2. In germline, CDR1 is SEHNR, CDR2 FQNEAQ (reference sequence). The length of the CDR3 is 16 residues. The V segment lost 1 base and the J segment 2 bases; nucleotides outside the gene matches: 2.